This entry lists 27 T cell receptor beta chains sequenced from one sample in a study of cytomegalovirus exposure and HLA in healthy donors. The assay was immunoSEQ multiplex PCR, and TCRdb's table has in-frame clones only and misses some. The sample has 110,000 to 150,000 clones, about nine tenths seen once. The sequenced sample consisted of PBMCs. All receptors come from a young man in good health and CMV-seronegative.

A remark on this clone: At one boundary the junction diverges from the germline segment, which might be a read error. The rearrangement joins TRBV7-9 to TRBJ2-3; TRBD1 agrees at 8 bases. The germline gives CDR1 SEHNR, CDR2 FQNEAQ (reference sequence). This CDR3 is built from 14 residues. The CDR3 here is CASSLVDRGLRGLF. DNA for the CDR3: TGTGCCAGCAGCTTGGTTGACAGGGGCCTCCGGGGACTTTTT.

The gene calls are TRBV7-9 and TRBJ2-7; 9 nucleotides align to TRBD1. The ends lost 5 bases at V and 0 bases at J; junction bases unmatched: 5. Germline-derived CDR1 and CDR2 are SEHNR and FQNEAQ (reference sequence). This CDR3 has 15 amino acids. Written as DNA, the CDR3 is TGTGCCAGCAGCCTTAGGGACAGGGTCTCCTACGAGCAGTACTTC. Translating it yields CASSLRDRVSYEQYF. Based on the CDR3 plus reference TRBV7-9 and TRBJ2-7, the full variable domain is DTGVSQNPRHKITKRGQNVTFRCDPISEHNRLYWYRQTLGQGPEFLTYFQNEAQLEKSRLLSDRFSAERPKGSFSTLEIQRTEQGDSAMYLCASSLRDRVSYEQYFGPGTRLTVT.

This rearrangement joins TRBV7-5 to TRBJ1-1; the DNA was not used to check the table's D call, TRBD1. TRBV7-5 is a known pseudogene. This CDR3 is 13 amino acids long. In DNA, the CDR3 is TGTGCCAGACCACCCTTCAGGGGCGTTGAAGCTTTCTTT. This translates into CARPPFRGVEAFF.

The rearrangement joins TRBV7-2 to TRBJ1-5; no reliable D call. V was cut by 5 bases and J by 2 bases, with 13 bases left in between. Germline loops: CDR1 SGHTA, CDR2 FQGNSA. The CDR3 consists of 15 residues. The CDR3: CASSPYPGGNQPQHF. CDR3 DNA sequence: TGTGCCAGCAGCCCTTACCCCGGAGGCAATCAGCCCCAGCATTTT.

The rearrangement uses TRBV6-5 and TRBJ2-1, with 9 bases identical to TRBD2. Germline CDR1 reads MNHEY; CDR2 reads SVGAGI. Trimming removed 8 bases from V and 8 bases from J; junction bases left unmatched: 13. The CDR3 loop spans 15 amino acids. CDR3 in amino acids: CASGSLAGEGDEQFF. The CDR3 coding sequence is TGTGCCAGCGGCTCCTTAGCGGGAGAAGGCGATGAGCAGTTCTTC.

The rearrangement uses TRBV5-1 and TRBJ2-4; 7 bases are a match to TRBD1. Germline CDR1 and CDR2: SGHRS and YFSETQ. J was trimmed by 7 bases and V by 3 bases; bases with no gene match: 7. This CDR3 contains 14 residues. The CDR3: CASSSLDRDNIQYF. CDR3 nucleotide sequence: TGCGCCAGCAGCTCGCTAGACAGGGACAACATTCAGTACTTC.

This chain links TRBV28 with TRBJ1-4; D is undetermined. Trimming pared 5 bases from V and 0 bases from J, leaving 13 bases between. The germline V gene has CDR1 MDHEN and CDR2 SYDVKM. This CDR3 comprises 16 residues. This CDR3 reads CASSPEHRSTNEKLFF. DNA for the CDR3: TGTGCCAGCAGTCCAGAGCACAGATCAACTAATGAAAAACTGTTTTTT.

This clone was recorded only once. The chain recombines TRBV7-9 with TRBJ2-5, with D perhaps TRBD2 (5 bases). Judging by the DNA end, TRBJ2-7 fits better; the J call may be wrong. Germline values: CDR1 SEHNR, CDR2 FQNEAQ (reference sequence). The length of the CDR3 is 17 residues. DNA for the CDR3: TGTGCCAGCAGCCTTTCCGTCCGGGGAAAGAGCTCCTACGAGCAGTACTTC. It is translated as CASSLSVRGKSSYEQYF.

The chain has TRBV7-9 and TRBJ1-1; D gene uncertain. Trimming left V 0 bases short and J 5 bases short, with 7 bases between. The length of the CDR3 is 13 residues. Germline V CDR1 and CDR2: SEHNR, FQNEAQ (reference sequence). CDR3 region: CASSLALQTEAFF. CDR3 DNA sequence: TGTGCCAGCAGCTTAGCCCTCCAGACTGAAGCTTTCTTT. The variable domain in full, with the rest retrieved from reference TRBV7-9 and TRBJ1-1, is DTGVSQNPRHKITKRGQNVTFRCDPISEHNRLYWYRQTLGQGPEFLTYFQNEAQLEKSRLLSDRFSAERPKGSFSTLEIQRTEQGDSAMYLCASSLALQTEAFFGQGTRLTVV.

The chain combines TRBV6-1 with TRBJ2-1, with TRBD2 matching over 7 bases. The CDR3 consists of 15 residues. Trimming cost V 5 bases and J 0 bases; bases outside gene matches: 4. From germline, CDR1 is MNHNS and CDR2 SASEGT. The CDR3 DNA reads as TGTGCCAGCAGTACTAGCGTGGGCTCCTACAATGAGCAGTTCTTC. Amino acids: CASSTSVGSYNEQFF.

The gene calls are TRBV6-4 and TRBJ2-1, with TRBD2 matching over 13 bases. V was pared by 3 bases and J by 7 bases, with 9 bases of the junction left unmatched. Germline assignment: CDR1 MRHNA and CDR2 SNTAGT. The CDR3 extends over 17 amino acids. The CDR3 coding sequence is TGTGCCAGCAGTGAGTCCCCGACTAGCGGGGGGAGGAATGAGCAGTTCTTC. Protein: CASSESPTSGGRNEQFF.

The chain's CDR3 is CASSYRGRVSGNTIYF. Written as DNA, the CDR3 is TGTGCCAGCAGTTACAGGGGCAGAGTTTCGGGAAACACCATATATTTT. The chain uses TRBV6-5 and TRBJ1-3, with D perhaps TRBD1 (5 bases). Trimming took 2 bases from V and 4 from J, leaving 15 bases between them. CDR1 is MNHEY and CDR2 is SVGAGI in the germline V gene. The CDR3 totals 16 residues.

The rearrangement joins TRBV7-9 to TRBJ2-7, with a weak D call TRBD2 (6 bases). CDR1 is SEHNR, CDR2 FQNEAQ, per germline (reference sequence). The CDR3 loop spans 16 amino acids. Trimming removed 3 bases at V and 0 bases at J, with 15 bases between. CDR3: CASSFLGGTFSYEQYF. CDR3 in DNA: TGTGCCAGCAGCTTTTTGGGCGGGACCTTCTCCTACGAGCAGTACTTC.

The chain recombines TRBV9 with TRBJ1-2; 9 bases are a match to TRBD1. The length of the CDR3 is 17 residues. The V gene's germline CDR1 is SGDLS and CDR2 YYNGEE. V dropped 4 bases and J dropped 7; count of bases not matched to a gene: 17. As DNA, the CDR3 is TGTGCCAGCAGCCACGGGCGGGACAGGGAAACTCGGGGTGGCTACACCTTC. Amino acid sequence: CASSHGRDRETRGGYTF.

The rearrangement links TRBV7-6 to TRBJ2-1; 9 nucleotides align to TRBD1. This CDR3 has 15 residues. The trim removed 5 bases at V and 12 bases at J, leaving 14 bases unmatched. The germline CDR1 and CDR2 sequences are SGHVS and FNYEAQ. CDR3 protein: CASSSPGQGLEGQFF. In DNA, the CDR3 is TGTGCCAGCAGCAGTCCGGGACAGGGTCTGGAGGGGCAGTTCTTC.

This chain links TRBV21-1 with TRBJ2-3; the table's D call, TRBD2, was not checked against the DNA. TRBV21-1 constitutes a pseudogene. The CDR3 has 18 amino acids. The CDR3 DNA is TGTGCCAGCAGCAAAGACAGGAGGAAGCGGGGGGGCCAAGATACGCAGTATTTT. Amino acids: CASSKDRRKRGGQDTQYF.

The V gene is TRBV5-4, the J gene TRBJ1-3; 7 bases align to TRBD1. The CDR3 totals 15 residues. V was pared by 0 bases and J by 0 bases, with 0 bases of the junction left unmatched. Germline V CDR1 and CDR2: SGHNT, YYREEE (reference sequence). CDR3 amino acids: CASSLGDSSGNTIYF. The CDR3, as DNA: TGTGCCAGCAGCTTGGGGGACAGCTCTGGAAACACCATATATTTT.

The chain couples TRBV30 to TRBJ2-4; D is uncertain. Per germline, CDR1 GTSNPN and CDR2 SVGIG (reference sequence). The CDR3 runs 14 residues. V was shortened by 0 bases and J by 0 bases, with 6 bases between the two germline ends. The CDR3 loop reads CAWSVETAKNIQYF. The CDR3 nucleotides read TGTGCCTGGAGTGTGGAGACAGCCAAAAACATTCAGTACTTC.

V usage is TRBV7-2 and J usage is TRBJ2-5; TRBD1 matches at 7 bases. Unmatched junction bases numbered 8, after V lost 5 bases and J lost 2 bases. The CDR3 is 15 amino acids. The V gene's germline CDR1 is SGHTA and CDR2 FQGNSA. The CDR3 bases are TGTGCCAGCAGCCCAGGGGACAGAGCACAAGAGACCCAGTACTTC. Translated, it gives CASSPGDRAQETQYF.

V usage is TRBV5-4 and J usage is TRBJ2-1, with TRBD1 matching 8 bases. With V trimmed by 4 bases and J by 5 bases, 17 bases remained unmatched. The CDR3 covers 18 residues. The germline gives CDR1 SGHNT, CDR2 YYREEE (reference sequence). This CDR3 reads CASSPLGGQALYNNEQFF. The CDR3 region has the DNA TGTGCCAGCAGCCCCCTCGGGGGACAGGCGTTATACAACAATGAGCAGTTCTTC.

This chain connects TRBV7-2 to TRBJ1-1; the D gene is possibly TRBD1 (5 bases). V was clipped by 5 bases and J by 1 base, with 11 bases between them. This CDR3 is built from 14 residues. Germline V gives CDR1 SGHTA, CDR2 FQGNSA. The chain's CDR3 is CASSPQGKNTEAFF. The CDR3 DNA follows: TGTGCCAGCAGCCCGCAGGGAAAGAACACTGAAGCTTTCTTT.

This chain uses TRBV11-2 with TRBJ2-5, with a tentative D call TRBD1 (6 bases). The CDR3 extends over 17 amino acids. Germline V gene sequence: CDR1 SGHAT, CDR2 FQNNGV. V gave up 4 bases and J gave up 2 bases, with 20 bases separating them. The CDR3 coding sequence is TGTGCCAGCAGCTCCGTCGAGGGGGTTCTCCCTCAAGAGACCCAGTACTTC. Protein sequence: CASSSVEGVLPQETQYF.

V is TRBV27 and J is TRBJ2-3, with 8 bases that match TRBD1. The CDR3 is 16 residues long. CDR1 and CDR2 (germline): MNHEY, SMNVEV (reference sequence). The V and J ends lost 3 bases and 4 bases, in that order; junction bases with no gene match: 9. The CDR3 region has the DNA TGTGCCAGCAGTTTTGCAGGGGGCAATCGGGCAGATACGCAGTATTTT. Its translation is CASSFAGGNRADTQYF.

Worth noting for this clone: At the DNA level, this CDR3 is encoded by other sequences in the same sample as well. The rearrangement joins TRBV18 to TRBJ1-1; 7 bases are shared with TRBD1. Looked up from germline, CDR1 is KGHSH and CDR2 is LQKENI. This CDR3 region has 13 residues. After removal of 5 bases from V and 2 bases from J, the junction contained 2 bases not matched to a gene. The chain's CDR3 is CASSGQANTEAFF. DNA for the CDR3: TGTGCCAGCTCAGGACAGGCTAACACTGAAGCTTTCTTT.

This clone was recorded only once. V usage is TRBV7-8 and J usage is TRBJ2-7; TRBD2 matches at 7 bases. The CDR3 spans 15 residues. In germline, CDR1 is SGHVS, CDR2 FQNEAQ. The trim removed 3 bases at V and 3 bases at J, leaving 8 bases unmatched. CDR3 amino acids: CASSFRRAGRYEQYF. In nucleotides, the CDR3 is TGTGCCAGCAGCTTCCGTCGAGCGGGGCGCTACGAGCAGTACTTC.

This clone has a single count. The rearrangement links TRBV15 to TRBJ2-5, with D possibly TRBD2 on 5 matching bases. The CDR3 is 14 amino acids. The germline V gene encodes CDR1 LNHNV and CDR2 YYDKDF (reference sequence). V lost 5 bases, J lost 4 bases, and 14 bases lay in between. This CDR3 is CATSGQDLGETQYF. CDR3 in DNA: TGTGCCACCAGCGGGCAGGACTTGGGAGAGACCCAGTACTTC. Supplemented by reference TRBV15 and TRBJ2-5, the full variable domain reads DAMVIQNPRYQVTQFGKPVTLSCSQTLNHNVMYWYQQKSSQAPKLLFHYYDKDFNNEADTPDNFQSRRPNTSFCFLDIRSPGLGDTAMYLCATSGQDLGETQYFGPGTRLLVL.

The V and J genes are TRBV5-5 and TRBJ2-3; D gene ambiguous. This CDR3 has 14 amino acids. From germline, CDR1 is SGHKS and CDR2 YYEKEE (reference sequence). Deletions cut 1 base from V and 0 bases from J, with 6 bases between. This CDR3 reads CASSLTVSTDTQYF. CDR3 bases: TGTGCCAGCAGCTTGACTGTTAGCACAGATACGCAGTATTTT.